A selection of T cell receptor beta chains follows, all from one sample in a study of OX40 agonist ivuxolimab in advanced cancers. Only in-frame clones appear in the TCRdb table, and some are missing; sequencing was by immunoSEQ multiplex PCR. This table holds about 63,000 clones, nearly 90% found once. The sequences come from CD4+ or CD8+ T cells sorted from blood, collected in a trial of the OX40 agonist ivuxolimab. Every receptor here comes from an adult with an advanced solid tumor such as melanoma, head and neck, liver or kidney cancer. Both conserved end residues are part of each CDR3. A D gene is named only where the DNA matches it firmly. Size values are once, few and many counts, or a class for expanded clones, and some rows have none.

j_gene: TRBJ2-2
v_gene: TRBV27
d_gene: -
abundance: -
CDR3aa: CASSLSGYTGELFF
CDR3nt: TGTGCCAGCAGTTTATCCGGTTACACCGGGGAGCTGTTTTTT

j_gene: TRBJ2-2
v_gene: TRBV9
d_gene: -
abundance: -
CDR3aa: CASSVLGNTGELFF
CDR3nt: TGTGCCAGCAGCGTTCTAGGGAACACCGGGGAGCTGTTTTTT

j_gene: TRBJ2-2
v_gene: TRBV19
d_gene: -
abundance: -
CDR3aa: CASSKAGGRGELFF
CDR3nt: TGTGCCAGTAGTAAGGCAGGAGGGAGAGGGGAGCTGTTTTTT

j_gene: TRBJ2-7
v_gene: TRBV25-1
d_gene: TRBD1
abundance: -
CDR3aa: CASMGQLGEQYF
CDR3nt: TGTGCCAGCATGGGACAGTTGGGCGAGCAGTACTTC

j_gene: TRBJ1-3
v_gene: TRBV5-6
d_gene: -
abundance: -
CDR3aa: CASSFLPSSGNTIYF
CDR3nt: TGTGCCAGCAGCTTTCTACCAAGCTCTGGAAACACCATATATTTT

j_gene: TRBJ1-2
v_gene: TRBV18
d_gene: TRBD1
abundance: -
CDR3aa: CASSTGTAFGYTF
CDR3nt: TGTGCCAGCTCAACCGGGACAGCTTTCGGCTACACCTTC

j_gene: TRBJ2-7
v_gene: TRBV6-1
d_gene: -
abundance: -
CDR3aa: CASSEAGVYEQYF
CDR3nt: TGTGCCAGCAGTGAAGCAGGGGTTTACGAGCAGTACTTC

j_gene: TRBJ1-6
v_gene: TRBV10-1
d_gene: -
abundance: -
CDR3aa: CASSESRGGSSPLHF
CDR3nt: TGCGCCAGCAGTGAGTCGCGGGGGGGTTCTTCACCCCTCCACTTT

j_gene: TRBJ2-7
v_gene: TRBV6-5
d_gene: -
abundance: -
CDR3aa: CASSNIRPGLYEQYF
CDR3nt: TGTGCCAGCAGTAACATTAGGCCCGGACTCTACGAGCAGTACTTC

j_gene: TRBJ2-3
v_gene: TRBV7-2
d_gene: TRBD2
abundance: -
CDR3aa: CASSSPSGRPYTDTQYF
CDR3nt: TGTGCCAGCAGCTCCCCTAGCGGGAGGCCCTACACAGATACGCAGTATTTT

j_gene: TRBJ1-1
v_gene: TRBV5-4
d_gene: TRBD1
abundance: -
CDR3aa: CASSPTPNTGGLMNTEAFF
CDR3nt: TGTGCCAGCAGCCCAACTCCGAACACAGGGGGACTTATGAACACTGAAGCTTTCTTT

j_gene: TRBJ2-1
v_gene: TRBV29-1
d_gene: TRBD1
abundance: -
CDR3aa: CSVESGTGIYNEQFF
CDR3nt: TGCAGCGTTGAAAGTGGGACAGGGATATACAATGAGCAGTTCTTC

j_gene: TRBJ2-7
v_gene: TRBV7-9
d_gene: -
abundance: -
CDR3aa: CASSSPEGTESYEQYF
CDR3nt: TGTGCCAGCAGCTCGCCAGAGGGGACCGAATCCTACGAGCAGTACTTC

j_gene: TRBJ1-1
v_gene: TRBV30
d_gene: -
abundance: -
CDR3aa: CAWSVYSRVGSEAFF
CDR3nt: TGTGCCTGGAGTGTTTATTCGAGGGTTGGGTCTGAAGCTTTCTTT

j_gene: TRBJ1-2
v_gene: TRBV19
d_gene: -
abundance: -
CDR3aa: CASSMGTNFRGYTF
CDR3nt: TGTGCCAGTAGTATGGGGACAAATTTTCGTGGCTACACCTTC

j_gene: TRBJ2-1
v_gene: TRBV9
d_gene: TRBD2
abundance: -
CDR3aa: CASSAEGLEYNEQFF
CDR3nt: TGTGCCAGCAGCGCAGAGGGACTAGAGTACAATGAGCAGTTCTTC

j_gene: TRBJ1-2
v_gene: TRBV9
d_gene: -
abundance: once
CDR3aa: CASSLQGGGYTF
CDR3nt: TGTGCCAGCAGCTTACAGGGTGGTGGCTACACCTTC

j_gene: TRBJ1-4
v_gene: TRBV15
d_gene: -
abundance: -
CDR3aa: CATSRDSHNEKLFF
CDR3nt: TGTGCCACCAGCAGGGACAGCCATAATGAAAAACTGTTTTTT

j_gene: TRBJ1-1
v_gene: TRBV6-1
d_gene: -
abundance: few
CDR3aa: CASSEVPNTEAFF
CDR3nt: TGTGCCAGCAGTGAAGTACCGAACACTGAAGCTTTCTTT

j_gene: TRBJ2-7
v_gene: TRBV5-1
d_gene: -
abundance: -
CDR3aa: CASSLWDGGPRSYEQYF
CDR3nt: TGCGCCAGCAGCTTATGGGACGGGGGCCCCCGCTCCTACGAGCAGTACTTC

j_gene: TRBJ1-2
v_gene: TRBV19
d_gene: -
abundance: -
CDR3aa: CASTPASSSRVGYTF
CDR3nt: TGTGCCAGTACCCCCGCGTCGTCTAGTAGGGTCGGCTACACCTTC

j_gene: TRBJ1-4
v_gene: TRBV6-5
d_gene: TRBD1
abundance: once
CDR3aa: CASGTGNEKLFF
CDR3nt: TGTGCCAGCGGGACAGGGAATGAAAAACTGTTTTTT

j_gene: TRBJ2-1
v_gene: TRBV7-9
d_gene: -
abundance: once
CDR3aa: CASSLSRVMHEQFF
CDR3nt: TGTGCCAGCAGCTTATCCAGGGTTATGCATGAGCAGTTCTTC

j_gene: TRBJ1-2
v_gene: TRBV6-5
d_gene: TRBD1
abundance: -
CDR3aa: CASSPDRGNYGYTF
CDR3nt: TGTGCCAGCAGCCCCGACAGGGGGAACTATGGCTACACCTTC

j_gene: TRBJ2-3
v_gene: TRBV7-3
d_gene: TRBD2
abundance: -
CDR3aa: CASSYLTSGGADTQYF
CDR3nt: TGTGCCAGCAGCTACCTGACTAGCGGGGGGGCAGATACGCAGTATTTT

j_gene: TRBJ1-5
v_gene: TRBV19
d_gene: -
abundance: few
CDR3aa: CASSQGQPQHF
CDR3nt: TGTGCCAGTAGTCAGGGTCAGCCCCAGCATTTT

j_gene: TRBJ2-7
v_gene: TRBV5-6
d_gene: -
abundance: -
CDR3aa: CASSLEPGRLTDEQYF
CDR3nt: TGTGCCAGCAGCTTAGAGCCGGGACGTCTAACGGACGAGCAGTACTTC

j_gene: TRBJ2-1
v_gene: TRBV7-9
d_gene: -
abundance: -
CDR3aa: CASSFLPGFFDNEQFF
CDR3nt: TGTGCCAGCAGCTTCCTCCCGGGGTTCTTTGACAATGAGCAGTTCTTC

j_gene: TRBJ2-7
v_gene: TRBV5-1
d_gene: -
abundance: -
CDR3aa: CASSPVDAYEQYF
CDR3nt: TGCGCCAGCAGCCCGGTAGACGCTTACGAGCAGTACTTC

j_gene: TRBJ1-1
v_gene: TRBV9
d_gene: -
abundance: -
CDR3aa: CASSLSPSGESMNTEAFF
CDR3nt: TGTGCCAGCAGCCTAAGTCCCAGTGGAGAATCTATGAACACTGAAGCTTTCTTT

j_gene: TRBJ2-7
v_gene: TRBV27
d_gene: TRBD2
abundance: -
CDR3aa: CASSSPTSGFVEQYF
CDR3nt: TGTGCCAGCTCGTCCCCGACTAGCGGGTTTGTCGAGCAGTACTTC

j_gene: TRBJ2-7
v_gene: TRBV7-6
d_gene: TRBD2
abundance: -
CDR3aa: CASRGAGDEQYF
CDR3nt: TGTGCCAGCAGAGGAGCGGGGGACGAGCAGTACTTC

j_gene: TRBJ2-1
v_gene: TRBV6-6
d_gene: -
abundance: -
CDR3aa: CASNHKGLTPNNEQFF
CDR3nt: TGTGCCAGCAACCACAAAGGACTAACCCCTAACAATGAGCAGTTCTTC

j_gene: TRBJ2-3
v_gene: TRBV27
d_gene: -
abundance: once
CDR3aa: CASGVGASTDTQYF
CDR3nt: TGTGCCAGCGGGGTCGGGGCAAGCACAGATACGCAGTATTTT

j_gene: TRBJ1-5
v_gene: TRBV7-9
d_gene: -
abundance: -
CDR3aa: CASSFRGGQPQHF
CDR3nt: TGTGCCAGCAGCTTCCGGGGGGGACAGCCCCAGCATTTT

j_gene: TRBJ2-3
v_gene: TRBV27
d_gene: -
abundance: -
CDR3aa: CASSSGILSTDTQYF
CDR3nt: TGTGCCAGCAGTTCAGGGATTTTAAGCACAGATACGCAGTATTTT

j_gene: TRBJ2-1
v_gene: TRBV15
d_gene: TRBD2
abundance: -
CDR3aa: CATSRDVSGGDNEQFF
CDR3nt: TGTGCCACCAGCAGAGATGTAAGCGGGGGGGACAATGAGCAGTTCTTC

j_gene: TRBJ2-1
v_gene: TRBV27
d_gene: -
abundance: -
CDR3aa: CASSPFRGGISYNEQFF
CDR3nt: TGTGCCAGCAGCCCGTTTCGGGGAGGAATCTCCTACAATGAGCAGTTCTTC

j_gene: TRBJ2-3
v_gene: TRBV7-3
d_gene: -
abundance: -
CDR3aa: CASSPRGTDTQYF
CDR3nt: TGTGCCAGCAGCCCTAGGGGGACAGATACGCAGTATTTT